This TCR beta chain was sequenced in a study of metastatic and nonmetastatic thyroid tumors. TCRdb re-processed the PCR reads through MiXCR. The data contain some 20,000 clones, approximately 22% of them singletons. This clone is labeled medium-sized. All patients reached thyroid surgery having received no treatment beforehand. Germline-derived CDR1 and CDR2 are WNHNN and SYGVQD (reference sequence). The germline V and J ends were trimmed by 0 bases and 3 bases, with 1 base remaining between them. This CDR3 contains 12 residues. The sample comprised adjacent normal tissue. This TCR derives from a female donor with papillary thyroid cancer or a benign thyroid nodule (not recorded which). Some clones in this sample may be carry-over from other donors' samples. The V and J genes are TRBV10-1 and TRBJ2-3, with D unresolved. CDR3 amino acids: CASSESTDTQYF. In nucleotides, the CDR3 is TGCGCCAGCAGTGAGTCGACAGATACGCAGTATTTT.